The source of this TCR beta chain is a study of molecular identifiers for immune sequencing clone quantification. CDR3 length equals 17 residues. Germline values: CDR1 MNHEY, CDR2 SVGEGT. Between the trimmed V and J ends, which lost 0 bases and 0 bases, there was a span of 15 bases. Generation of bulk TCR libraries relied on previously described methods and listed TCR primers. TCRdb reprocessed the PCR reads via MiXCR and lists one record per CDR3 protein. The sample contains tens of thousands of distinct CDR3 sequences, around a quarter of which appear only once. The authors sorted naive CD8 T cells as CD8+CD4-CCR7+CD45RA+.

The gene calls are TRBV6-2 or TRBV6-3 and TRBJ2-7; D gene ambiguous. This TCR derives from a human donor in good health. Some libraries in this study had Jurkat cell RNA spiked in. The source material was naive CD8+ T cells from blood, with Jurkat cell RNA spiked in. Subset in this sample: FACS-sorted CD8+CD4-CCR7+CD45RA+ naive T cells. Here the CDR3 reads CASSYSKADYLSYEQYF. The CDR3 nucleotides are TGTGCCAGCAGTTACTCGAAGGCGGATTACCTCTCCTACGAGCAGTACTTC.